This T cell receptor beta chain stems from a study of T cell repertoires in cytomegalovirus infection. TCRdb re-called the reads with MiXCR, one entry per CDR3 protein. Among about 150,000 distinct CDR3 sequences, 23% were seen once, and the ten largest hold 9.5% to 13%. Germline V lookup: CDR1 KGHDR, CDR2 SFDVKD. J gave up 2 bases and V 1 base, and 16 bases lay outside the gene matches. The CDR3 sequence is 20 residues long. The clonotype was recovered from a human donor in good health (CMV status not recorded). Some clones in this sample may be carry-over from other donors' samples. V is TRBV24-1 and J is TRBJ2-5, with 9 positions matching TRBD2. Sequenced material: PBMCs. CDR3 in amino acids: CATSDFPGGAGGPGQETQYF. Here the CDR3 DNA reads TGTGCCACCAGTGATTTCCCCGGGGGGGCGGGAGGGCCGGGGCAAGAGACCCAGTACTTC.